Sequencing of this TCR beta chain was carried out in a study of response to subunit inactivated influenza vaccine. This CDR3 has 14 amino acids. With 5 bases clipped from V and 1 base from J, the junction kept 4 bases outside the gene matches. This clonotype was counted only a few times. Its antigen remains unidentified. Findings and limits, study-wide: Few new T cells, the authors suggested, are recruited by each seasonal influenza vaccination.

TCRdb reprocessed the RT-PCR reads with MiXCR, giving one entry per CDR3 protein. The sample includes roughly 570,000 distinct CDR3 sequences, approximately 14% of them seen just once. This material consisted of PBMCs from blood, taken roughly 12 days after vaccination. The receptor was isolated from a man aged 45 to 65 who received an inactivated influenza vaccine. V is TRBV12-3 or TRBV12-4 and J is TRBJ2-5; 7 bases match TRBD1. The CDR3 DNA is TGTGCCAGCAGTCCTAACAGGGGCCAAGAGACCCAGTACTTC. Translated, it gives CASSPNRGQETQYF.